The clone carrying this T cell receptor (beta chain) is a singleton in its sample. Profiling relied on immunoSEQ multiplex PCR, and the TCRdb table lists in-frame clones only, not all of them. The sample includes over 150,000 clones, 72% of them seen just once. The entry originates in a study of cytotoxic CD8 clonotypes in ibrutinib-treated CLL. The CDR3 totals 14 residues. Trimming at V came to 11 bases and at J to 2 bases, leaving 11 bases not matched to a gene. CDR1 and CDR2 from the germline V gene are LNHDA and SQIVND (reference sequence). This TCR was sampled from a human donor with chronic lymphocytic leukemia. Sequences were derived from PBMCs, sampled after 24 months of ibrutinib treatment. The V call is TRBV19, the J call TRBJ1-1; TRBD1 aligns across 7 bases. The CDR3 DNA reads TGTGCCTCGAACAGACAGGGAATAAACACTGAAGCTTTCTTT. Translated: CASNRQGINTEAFF.